This T cell receptor (beta chain) is from a study of blood T cell repertoires in COVID-19. Study information: Acute and convalescent COVID-19 specimens originated in the United States, Italy and Spain. T cells, B-cell-depleted T cells, or PBMCs supplied cDNA or gDNA.

Original processing notes: Nucleated cell counts were estimated from reference gene primer amplification. Measured with immunoSEQ multiplex PCR; TCRdb has only the in-frame clones, and not every one. That table supplies the V and J calls and clone size; D and trimming were determined from the DNA. The table lists some 69,000 clones, approximately 79% of them singletons, with over 45% in the top ten. What was sequenced was peripheral blood. The receptor's source is a human donor in a cohort sampled during active COVID-19.

CDR3 amino acids: CASSYRPTGGTEAFF. Here the CDR3 DNA reads TGTGCCAGCAGTTACCGCCCTACAGGGGGCACTGAAGCTTTCTTT. J is TRBJ1-1 and V is TRBV6-5, with 8 nucleotides matching TRBD1. The germline CDR1 and CDR2 sequences are MNHEY and SVGAGI. Trimming at V came to 2 bases and at J to 4 bases, leaving 6 bases not matched to a gene. The CDR3 covers 15 residues.